This section outlines one T cell receptor beta chain sequence together with its context. The antigen is undetermined. RNA amounts of roughly 0.45 to 1 ug underwent reverse transcription with random hexamers. An immunoSEQ multiplex PCR generated amplified TCR beta CDR3 products spanning 54 Vbeta and 13 Jbeta. TCRdb redid the calling of the immunoSEQ multiplex PCR reads with MiXCR, one entry per CDR3 protein. The table lists approximately 190,000 distinct CDR3 sequences, 95% of them singletons. This entry comes from a study of CD8 T cells in Susac syndrome. The study, taken as a whole, reports: Susac CD8+ cells expanded clonally the most in TEMRA cells and in active patients. The total CD8+ repertoires yielded sixteen Susac-specific public clones and the CD8+ TEMRA repertoires yielded about 5.

Sequencing of TCR beta was performed on blood CD8+ and CD4+ T cells. Specimen: CD8+ T cells from PBMCs. The receptor comes from a human donor with Susac syndrome.

The CDR3 protein is CASTPVGVSGELFF. CDR3 sequence (DNA): TGTGCCAGCACCCCTGTCGGGGTCTCCGGGGAGCTGTTTTTT. The chain is built from TRBV5-4 and TRBJ2-2; D perhaps matches TRBD2 (5 bases). Deletions cut 6 bases from V and 6 bases from J, with 15 bases between. The CDR3 is 14 amino acids. Germline CDR1 reads SGHNT; CDR2 reads YYREEE (reference sequence).